This T cell receptor beta chain was observed in a study of human T cells and chemical hapten exposure. General study results and limits: Donors, who had alopecia, may show an immune response that differs from healthy people's.

Regarding time point: patch test 3, about 24 weeks after DPC sensitization. Treatment given: therapeutic diphenylcyclopropenone sensitization with weekly scalp DPC. As for this clonotype: Its antigen is not known.

V lost 7 bases to trimming and J lost 6 bases, with 16 bases between them. The CDR3 runs 14 residues. TCRdb reprocessed the RACE reads with MiXCR, giving one entry per CDR3 protein. The sample has around 130,000 distinct CDR3 sequences; 10% to 12% are singletons. The specimen comprised whole blood, sampled in connection with sensitization to the hapten diphenylcyclopropenone (DPC). The TCR comes from a woman in her fifties or sixties with alopecia areata. Some clones in this sample may be carry-over from other donors' samples. The V and J genes are TRBV12-3 or TRBV12-4 and TRBJ2-1; maybe TRBD1 (6 bases). This CDR3 is CASKITRGINEQFF. The CDR3 nucleotides read TGTGCCAGCAAGATAACAAGGGGGATCAATGAGCAGTTCTTC.